What follows are 8 T cell receptor beta chains derived from one specimen sequenced in a study of CD8+CD57+ T cells in acquired aplastic anemia. Those patients picked for sequencing had displayed CD8+CD57+ cell expansion on flow cytometry. The template used for profiling TCR beta VDJ and CDR3 was genomic DNA. TCRdb re-called the reads with MiXCR, one entry per CDR3 protein. Of around 250,000 distinct CDR3 sequences in the sample, roughly 80% are singletons; the top ten hold approximately 40%. Sequenced material: sorted CD4+, CD8+, or CD8+CD57+ T cells (not recorded which) from PBMCs. These receptors all come from a human donor with aplastic anemia.

About this clonotype itself: The junction differs from germline at one of its ends, possibly a read error. The chain employs TRBV9 and TRBJ2-1; D may correspond to TRBD1 or TRBD2 (5 bases each). The CDR3 is made up of 13 amino acids. Germline CDR1 reads SGDLS; CDR2 reads YYNGEE. The CDR3 reads CASSDGGIHTQDF. The CDR3 DNA reads TGTGCCAGCAGCGATGGGGGTATCCACACGCAGGACTTC.

V usage is TRBV5-1 and J usage is TRBJ1-2; 7 nucleotides agree with TRBD1. With V trimmed by 0 bases and J by 5 bases, 10 bases remained unmatched. Germline-derived CDR1 and CDR2 are SGHRS and YFSETQ. This CDR3 has 16 residues. The CDR3 protein is CASSLARGAFVYGYTF. CDR3 in DNA: TGCGCCAGCAGCTTGGCCAGGGGGGCCTTCGTATATGGCTACACCTTC. The full variable domain, rest sourced from reference TRBV5-1 and TRBJ1-2, is KAGVTQTPRYLIKTRGQQVTLSCSPISGHRSVSWYQQTPGQGLQFLFEYFSETQRNKGNFPGRFSGRQFSNSRSEMNVSTLELGDSALYLCASSLARGAFVYGYTFGSGTRLTVV.

This chain joins TRBV11-2 and TRBJ1-2; D ambiguous. Germline V lookup: CDR1 SGHAT, CDR2 FQNNGV. This CDR3 spans 16 amino acids. The V gene lost 5 bases and the J gene lost 4 bases, with 20 bases spanning the gap. The CDR3 region has the DNA TGTGCCAGCAGCACCTTGATGACCCCTAGGACCTATGGCTACACCTTC. It is translated as CASSTLMTPRTYGYTF.

The chain recombines TRBV7-9 with TRBJ2-7; weak D call: TRBD2 (7 bases). The germline V gene encodes CDR1 SEHNR and CDR2 FQNEAQ (reference sequence). The V end lost 3 bases, the J end lost 11 bases, and 20 bases lay between the germline ends. This CDR3 comprises 14 residues. The CDR3 DNA reads TGTGCCAGCAGCTTGACAGGAACTGCCGGGAGGAAGTACTTC. Translating it yields CASSLTGTAGRKYF.

The chain carries TRBV5-6 and TRBJ1-1; D call uncertain. CDR1 SGHDT and CDR2 YYEEEE come from the germline V gene. Trimming removed 4 bases at V and 5 bases at J, with 18 bases between. The CDR3 is 15 amino acids. The CDR3 loop reads CASSQGAAHWTEAFF. As DNA, the CDR3 is TGTGCCAGCAGCCAAGGAGCAGCACATTGGACTGAAGCTTTCTTT.

Remarks on this clonotype: Mismatch with germline at one junction end may stem from a read error. The rearrangement links TRBV7-2 to TRBJ2-3; D gene unclear. The CDR3 runs to 14 residues. The germline CDR1 and CDR2 sequences are SGHTA and FQGNSA. The DNA of the CDR3 is TGTGCCAGCAGCTCAGCGCAGTTGGCCGATACCCAGTATTTT. The encoded protein is CASSSAQLADTQYF. Complete variable domain (other parts from reference TRBV7-2 and TRBJ2-3): GAGVSQSPSNKVTEKGKDVELRCDPISGHTALYWYRQSLGQGLEFLIYFQGNSAPDKSGLPSDRFSAERTGGSVSTLTIQRTQQEDSAVYLCASSSAQLADTQYFGPGTRLTVL.

As regards this clonotype: Because the CDR3 is missing its conserved closing phenylalanine or tryptophan, this is likely a read error. The DNA is left out, because the CDR3 cannot be placed on it with certainty; the CDR3 is given as TCRdb lists it. The gene calls are TRBV7-2 and TRBJ2-3; TRBD2, the D gene given by the table, was not confirmed from the DNA. The CDR3 is 11 amino acids long, termini counted. Germline V lookup: CDR1 SGHTA, CDR2 FQGNSA. This chain's CDR3 is CASGLGGAADY.

This clonotype was counted once. J is TRBJ2-1 and V is TRBV15, with D unresolved. The end of the DNA is better explained by TRBJ2-7, so the J call may be wrong. CDR1 and CDR2 from the germline V gene are LNHNV and YYDKDF (reference sequence). This CDR3 is 14 amino acids long. The CDR3 region is CATSRGYELETQYF. In DNA, the CDR3 is TGTGCCACCAGCAGAGGCTACGAATTAGAGACGCAGTACTTC.